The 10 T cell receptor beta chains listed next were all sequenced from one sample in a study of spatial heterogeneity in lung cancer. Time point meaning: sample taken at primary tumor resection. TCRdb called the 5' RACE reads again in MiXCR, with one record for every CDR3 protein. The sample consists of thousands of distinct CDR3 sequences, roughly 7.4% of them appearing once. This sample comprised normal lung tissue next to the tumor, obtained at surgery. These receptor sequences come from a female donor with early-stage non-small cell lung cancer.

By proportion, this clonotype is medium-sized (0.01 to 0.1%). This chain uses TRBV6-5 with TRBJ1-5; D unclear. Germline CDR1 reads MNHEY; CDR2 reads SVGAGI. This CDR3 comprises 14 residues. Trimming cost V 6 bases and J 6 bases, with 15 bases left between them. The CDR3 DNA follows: TGTGCCAGCAGACCCTTTGGACCCGGTCAGCCCCAGCATTTT. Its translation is CASRPFGPGQPQHF.

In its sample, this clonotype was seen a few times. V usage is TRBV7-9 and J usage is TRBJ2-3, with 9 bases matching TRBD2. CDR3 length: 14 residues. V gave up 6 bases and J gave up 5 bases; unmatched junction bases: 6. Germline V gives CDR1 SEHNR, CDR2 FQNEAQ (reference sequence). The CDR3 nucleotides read TGTGCCAGCAGTTTTGGTAGCGGGGGAGATACGCAGTATTTT. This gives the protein CASSFGSGGDTQYF.

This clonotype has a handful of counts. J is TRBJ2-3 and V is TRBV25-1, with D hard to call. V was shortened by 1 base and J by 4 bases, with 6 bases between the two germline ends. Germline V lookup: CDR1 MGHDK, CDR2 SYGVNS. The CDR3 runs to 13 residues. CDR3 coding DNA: TGTGCCAGCAGTGAATTAGGCGCAGATACGCAGTATTTT. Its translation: CASSELGADTQYF.

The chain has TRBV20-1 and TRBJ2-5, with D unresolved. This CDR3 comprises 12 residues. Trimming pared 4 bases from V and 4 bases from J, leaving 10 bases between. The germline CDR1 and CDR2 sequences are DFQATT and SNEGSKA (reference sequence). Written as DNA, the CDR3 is TGCAGTGCTACTCCTACGGGAGAGACCCAGTACTTC. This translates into CSATPTGETQYF.

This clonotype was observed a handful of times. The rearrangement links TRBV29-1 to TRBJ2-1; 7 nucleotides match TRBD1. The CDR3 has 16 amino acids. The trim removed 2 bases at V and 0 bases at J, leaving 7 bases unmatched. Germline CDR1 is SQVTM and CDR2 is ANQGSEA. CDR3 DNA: TGCAGCGTTGAATCCCCGGACAGGAGCTCCTACAATGAGCAGTTCTTC. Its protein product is CSVESPDRSSYNEQFF.

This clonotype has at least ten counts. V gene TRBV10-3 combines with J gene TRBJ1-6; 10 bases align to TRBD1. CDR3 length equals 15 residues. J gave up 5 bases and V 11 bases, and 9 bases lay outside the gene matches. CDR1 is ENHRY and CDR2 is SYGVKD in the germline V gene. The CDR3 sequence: CAPVRDRGDNSPLHF. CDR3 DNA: TGTGCCCCCGTCCGGGACAGGGGCGATAATTCACCCCTCCACTTT.

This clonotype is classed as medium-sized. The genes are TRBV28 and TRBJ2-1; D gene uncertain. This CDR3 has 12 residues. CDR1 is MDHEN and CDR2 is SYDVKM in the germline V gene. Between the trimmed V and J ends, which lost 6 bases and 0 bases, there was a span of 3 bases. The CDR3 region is CASRPSYNEQFF. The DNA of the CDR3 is TGTGCCAGCAGACCCTCCTACAATGAGCAGTTCTTC. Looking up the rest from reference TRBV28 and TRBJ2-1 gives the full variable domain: DVKVTQSSRYLVKRTGEKVFLECVQDMDHENMFWYRQDPGLGLRLIYFSYDVKMKEKGDIPEGYSVSREKKERFSLILESASTNQTSMYLCASRPSYNEQFFGPGTRLTVL.

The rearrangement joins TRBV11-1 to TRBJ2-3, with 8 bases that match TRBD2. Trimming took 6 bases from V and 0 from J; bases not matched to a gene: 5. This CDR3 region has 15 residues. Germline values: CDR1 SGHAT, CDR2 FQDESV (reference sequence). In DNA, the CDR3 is TGTGCCAGCAGACAACTAGCGGCGAGCACAGATACGCAGTATTTT. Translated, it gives CASRQLAASTDTQYF. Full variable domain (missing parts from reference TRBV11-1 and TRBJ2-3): EAEVAQSPRYKITEKSQAVAFWCDPISGHATLYWYRQILGQGPELLVQFQDESVVDDSQLPKDRFSAERLKGVDSTLKIQPAELGDSAMYLCASRQLAASTDTQYFGPGTRLTVL.

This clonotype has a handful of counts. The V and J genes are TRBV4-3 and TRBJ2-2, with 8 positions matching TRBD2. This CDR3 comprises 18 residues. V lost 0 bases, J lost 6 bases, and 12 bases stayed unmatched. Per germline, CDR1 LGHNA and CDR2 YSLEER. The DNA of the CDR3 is TGCGCCAGCAGCCAAGATCGTAGAAGCGGGGGAGGTTCCGGGGAGCTGTTTTTT. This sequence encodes CASSQDRRSGGGSGELFF.

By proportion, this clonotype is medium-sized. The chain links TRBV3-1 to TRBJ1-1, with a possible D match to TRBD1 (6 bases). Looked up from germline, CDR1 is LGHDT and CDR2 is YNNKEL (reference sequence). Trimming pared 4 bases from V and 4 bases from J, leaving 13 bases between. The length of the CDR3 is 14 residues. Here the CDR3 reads CASSRAGASTEAFF. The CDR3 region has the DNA TGTGCCAGCAGCCGGGCAGGGGCTAGCACTGAAGCTTTCTTT.